This record covers a single T cell receptor (beta chain). This specimen belongs to a study of T cell responses to AZD1222 COVID-19 vaccine. Assay used: immunoSEQ multiplex PCR; TCRdb lists only in-frame clones, some missing. The table shows under 70,000 clones, with 75% to 85% occurring only once. V was clipped by 7 bases and J by 2 bases, with 7 bases between them. Per the germline V gene, CDR1 is SNHLY and CDR2 is FYNNEI. The CDR3 is 12 residues long. This chain joins TRBV2 and TRBJ2-3; D is uncertain. The TCR comes from an adult in good health. The starting material was peripheral blood, obtained on day 0 of MenACWY control vaccination. The CDR3 sequence is CASKPHTDTQYF. Written as DNA, the CDR3 is TGTGCCAGCAAACCCCACACAGATACGCAGTATTTT. Drawing the rest from reference TRBV2 and TRBJ2-3, the complete variable domain is EPEVTQTPSHQVTQMGQEVILRCVPISNHLYFYWYRQILGQKVEFLVSFYNNEISEKSEIFDDQFSVERPDGSNFTLKIRSTKLEDSAMYFCASKPHTDTQYFGPGTRLTVL.